This TCR beta chain was profiled in a study of blood T cells in healthy people across ages. Germline V gene data show CDR1 as GTSNPN and CDR2 as SVGIG (reference sequence). The CDR3 contains 14 residues. Trimming removed 2 bases from V and 6 bases from J; junction bases left unmatched: 5. Then a second PCR, running roughly 6 to 12 cycles, was carried out with a sample-barcoded 5' primer and a J-beta primer mix. TCRdb redid the calling of the 5' RACE reads with MiXCR, one entry per CDR3 protein. The table includes 760,000 or so distinct CDR3 sequences, 25% detected once. These records were also assigned to another study, of T cells of mothers and their children.

Sequencing was performed on blood. The sequence came from a boy aged 5-17 years in good health. The genes are TRBV30 and TRBJ2-1, with TRBD2 matching over 9 bases. The CDR3 DNA reads as TGTGCCTGGAGTTGGGGACTAGCCTCCAATGAGCAGTTCTTC. Its translation: CAWSWGLASNEQFF. Combining the CDR3 with reference TRBV30 and TRBJ2-1 gives the whole variable domain SQTIHQWPATLVQPVGSPLSLECTVEGTSNPNLYWYRQAAGRGLQLLFYSVGIGQISSEVPQNLSASRPQDRQFILSSKKLLLSDSGFYLCAWSWGLASNEQFFGPGTRLTVL.